This TCR beta chain originates from a study of beta chain features in type 1 diabetes. Overall study: Examination of sorted cells across all samples involved about 99 million cells. Study-wide results and caveats: Type 1 diabetes patients had VDJ junctions that carried fewer insertions and more deletions.

CD45RO/CCR7/CD25/CD127/CD95/CD27 staining was used to isolate CD4+ naive, central memory, regulatory and stem cell-like memory cells by sorting. Sorting produced populations that all topped 98% purity. As every portion of the isolated RNA was reverse transcribed, the sequencing read expressed TCRB transcripts. The data were produced by immunoSEQ multiplex PCR, yet TCRdb's version contains in-frame clones alone and is incomplete. The sample has around 300,000 clones, 7.5% to 9.5% seen once. This CDR3 region has 15 residues. Germline CDR1 is SEHNR and CDR2 is FQNEAQ (reference sequence). Trimming took off 1 base at V and 7 bases at J, with 14 bases between the two ends. With regard to this clone: The antigen is undetermined.

The TCR sequence derives from a woman aged 18-29 years in good health. The V call is TRBV7-9, the J call TRBJ2-1; D gene ambiguous. The sample comprised central memory CD4+ T cells from blood. The CDR3 protein is CASSLGSFPVNEQFF. In nucleotides, the CDR3 is TGTGCCAGCAGCTTAGGTTCCTTTCCGGTGAATGAGCAGTTCTTC.